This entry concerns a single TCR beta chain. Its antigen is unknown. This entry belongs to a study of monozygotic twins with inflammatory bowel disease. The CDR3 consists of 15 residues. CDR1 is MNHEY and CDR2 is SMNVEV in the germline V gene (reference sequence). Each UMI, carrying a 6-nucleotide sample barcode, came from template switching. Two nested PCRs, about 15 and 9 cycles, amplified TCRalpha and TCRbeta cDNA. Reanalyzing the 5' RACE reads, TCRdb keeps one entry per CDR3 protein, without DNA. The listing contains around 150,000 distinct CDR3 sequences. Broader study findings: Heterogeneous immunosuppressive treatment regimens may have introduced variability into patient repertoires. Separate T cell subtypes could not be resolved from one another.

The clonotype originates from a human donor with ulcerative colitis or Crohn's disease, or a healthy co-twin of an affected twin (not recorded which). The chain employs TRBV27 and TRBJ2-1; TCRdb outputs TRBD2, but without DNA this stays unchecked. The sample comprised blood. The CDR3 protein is CATQVPSGNENEQFF.